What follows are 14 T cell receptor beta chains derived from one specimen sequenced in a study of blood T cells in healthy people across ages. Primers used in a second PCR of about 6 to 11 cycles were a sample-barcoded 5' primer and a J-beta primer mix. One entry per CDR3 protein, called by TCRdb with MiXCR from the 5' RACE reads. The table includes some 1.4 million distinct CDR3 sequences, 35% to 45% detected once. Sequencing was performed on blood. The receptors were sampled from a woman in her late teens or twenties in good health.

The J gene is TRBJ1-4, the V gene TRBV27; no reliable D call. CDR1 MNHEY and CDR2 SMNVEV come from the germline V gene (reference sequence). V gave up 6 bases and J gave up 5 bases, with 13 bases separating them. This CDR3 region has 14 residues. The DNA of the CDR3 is TGTGCCAGCAGGATGACACCTGTGAATGAAAAACTGTTTTTT. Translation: CASRMTPVNEKLFF.

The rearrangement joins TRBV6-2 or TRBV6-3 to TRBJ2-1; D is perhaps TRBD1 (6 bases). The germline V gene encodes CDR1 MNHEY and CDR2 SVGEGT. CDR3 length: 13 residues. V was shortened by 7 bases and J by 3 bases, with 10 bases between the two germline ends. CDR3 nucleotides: TGTGCCAGCACCCCGGACAGCTACAATGAGCAGTTCTTC. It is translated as CASTPDSYNEQFF.

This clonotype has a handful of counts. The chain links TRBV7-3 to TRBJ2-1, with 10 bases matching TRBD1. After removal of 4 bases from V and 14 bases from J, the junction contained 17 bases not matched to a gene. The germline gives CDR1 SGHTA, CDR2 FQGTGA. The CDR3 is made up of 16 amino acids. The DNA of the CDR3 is TGTGCCAGCAGCTCTACCCCCCGAGGACAGGGGGGGCTGGAGTTCTTC. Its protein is CASSSTPRGQGGLEFF.

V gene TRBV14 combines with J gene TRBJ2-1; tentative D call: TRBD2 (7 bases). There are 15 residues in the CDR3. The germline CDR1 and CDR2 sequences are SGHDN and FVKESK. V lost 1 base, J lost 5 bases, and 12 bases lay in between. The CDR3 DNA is TGTGCCAGCAGCCAAGCGGCGGGGGCTAACAATGAGCAGTTCTTC. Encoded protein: CASSQAAGANNEQFF. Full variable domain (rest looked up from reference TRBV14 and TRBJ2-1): EAGVTQFPSHSVIEKGQTVTLRCDPISGHDNLYWYRRVMGKEIKFLLHFVKESKQDESGMPNNRFLAERTGGTYSTLKVQPAELEDSGVYFCASSQAAGANNEQFFGPGTRLTVL.

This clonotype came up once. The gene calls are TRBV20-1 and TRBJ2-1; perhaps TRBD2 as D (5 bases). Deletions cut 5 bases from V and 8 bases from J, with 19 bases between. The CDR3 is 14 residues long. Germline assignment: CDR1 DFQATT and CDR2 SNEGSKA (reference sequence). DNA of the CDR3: TGCAGTGCTGCCGACTATAAACGGGGATATGAGCAGTTCTTC. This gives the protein CSAADYKRGYEQFF.

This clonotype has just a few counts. In DNA, the CDR3 is TGTGCCAGCAGCGGAGAACGAATTCAAAACTATGGCTACACCTTC. Translation gives CASSGERIQNYGYTF. V usage is TRBV9 and J usage is TRBJ1-2, with no clear D. The CDR3 has 15 residues. Trimming pared 3 bases from V and 2 bases from J, leaving 14 bases between. The V gene's germline CDR1 is SGDLS and CDR2 YYNGEE.

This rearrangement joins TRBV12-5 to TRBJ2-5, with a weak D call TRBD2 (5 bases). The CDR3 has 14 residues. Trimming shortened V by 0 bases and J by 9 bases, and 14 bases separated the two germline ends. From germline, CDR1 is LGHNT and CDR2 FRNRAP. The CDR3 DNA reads TGTGCTAGTGGTTTGGTATCCCCGTGGGGAGCCCAGTACTTC. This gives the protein CASGLVSPWGAQYF.

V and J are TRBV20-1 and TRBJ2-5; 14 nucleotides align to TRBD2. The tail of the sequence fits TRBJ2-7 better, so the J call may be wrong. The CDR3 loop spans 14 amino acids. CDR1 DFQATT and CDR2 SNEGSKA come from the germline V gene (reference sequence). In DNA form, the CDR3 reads TGCAGTGCCCAGACTAGCGGGAGGGCCCACGAGCAGTACTTC. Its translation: CSAQTSGRAHEQYF.

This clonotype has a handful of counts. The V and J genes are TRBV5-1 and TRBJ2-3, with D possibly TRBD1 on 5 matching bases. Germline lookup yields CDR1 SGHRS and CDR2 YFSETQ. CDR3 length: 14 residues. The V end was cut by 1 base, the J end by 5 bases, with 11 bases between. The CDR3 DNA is TGCGCCAGCAGCTTGCCAACTCAGGGAGATACGCAGTATTTT. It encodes CASSLPTQGDTQYF.

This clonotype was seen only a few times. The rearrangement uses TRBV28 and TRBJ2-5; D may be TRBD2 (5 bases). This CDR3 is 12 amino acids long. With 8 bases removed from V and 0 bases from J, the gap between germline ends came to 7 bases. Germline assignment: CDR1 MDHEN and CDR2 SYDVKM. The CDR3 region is CASGEYQETQYF. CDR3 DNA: TGTGCCAGCGGGGAGTACCAAGAGACCCAGTACTTC.

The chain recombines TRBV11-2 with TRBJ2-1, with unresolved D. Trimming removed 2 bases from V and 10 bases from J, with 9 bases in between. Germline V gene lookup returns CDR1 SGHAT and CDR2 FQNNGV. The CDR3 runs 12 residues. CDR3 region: CASSLISVEQFF. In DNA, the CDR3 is TGTGCCAGCAGCTTAATTTCGGTGGAGCAGTTCTTC.

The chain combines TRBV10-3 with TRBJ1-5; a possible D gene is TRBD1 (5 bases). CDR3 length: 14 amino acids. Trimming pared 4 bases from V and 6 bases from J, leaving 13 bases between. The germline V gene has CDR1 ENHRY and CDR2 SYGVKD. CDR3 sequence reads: CAISGAGSGQPQHF. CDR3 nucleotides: TGTGCCATCAGTGGAGCAGGGTCTGGTCAGCCCCAGCATTTT.

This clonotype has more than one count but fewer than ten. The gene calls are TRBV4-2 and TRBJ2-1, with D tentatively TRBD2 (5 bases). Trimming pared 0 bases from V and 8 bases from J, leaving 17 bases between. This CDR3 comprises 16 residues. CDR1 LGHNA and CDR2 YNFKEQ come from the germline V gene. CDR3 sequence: CASSQDLSLTRDEQFF. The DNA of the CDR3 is TGTGCCAGCAGCCAAGATCTTTCTCTCACGAGGGATGAGCAGTTCTTC.

CDR3 DNA: TGTGCCAGCAGCCAAGCCCAGGCACGAGAGACCCAGTACTTC. Amino acids: CASSQAQARETQYF. The chain employs TRBV3-1 and TRBJ2-7, with D unclear. The end of the DNA fits TRBJ2-5 better, so the J call may be wrong. In germline, CDR1 is LGHDT, CDR2 YNNKEL (reference sequence). There are 14 residues in the CDR3.